This T cell receptor (beta chain) was sequenced in a study of beta chain features in type 1 diabetes. With respect to this clone: Antigen: not known.

Expressed TCRB transcripts were sequenced because the isolated RNA had all been reverse transcribed beforehand. The method was immunoSEQ multiplex PCR; TCRdb's version includes in-frame clones alone and lacks a portion of them. The table has under 300,000 clones, around 21% seen once. Points from the study as a whole: All four CD4+ subsets of Type 1 diabetes patients contained TCRB CDR3s that were moderately but significantly shorter.

Germline loops: CDR1 MDHEN, CDR2 SYDVKM. The CDR3 has 15 amino acids. The junction had 8 bases not matched to a gene; V was cut back by 5 bases and J by 4 bases. The sample consisted of naive CD4+ T cells from blood. The rearrangement links TRBV28 to TRBJ1-2; 9 nucleotides match TRBD1. The source is a woman in her 40s with type 1 diabetes. The CDR3 sequence is CASSAGTGPAYGYTF. As DNA, the CDR3 is TGTGCCAGCAGTGCCGGGACAGGGCCGGCCTATGGCTACACCTTC.